The 28 T cell receptor beta chains in this list originate from one sample, sequenced in a study of cytomegalovirus exposure and HLA in healthy donors. 60 Vbeta and 13 Jbeta primers were used in PCR. Sequenced by immunoSEQ multiplex PCR; TCRdb stores in-frame clones only, minus some. The table records about 130,000 clones, over 8% of them present only once. Sequenced: PBMCs. The receptor source for this set is a man aged 35 to 55 in good health and CMV-seronegative.

Comment on this clone: A read error may produce the germline difference seen at one junction end. The chain combines TRBV6-1 with TRBJ2-5, with 8 bases identical to TRBD1. The CDR3 runs to 15 residues. The V gene's germline CDR1 is MNHNS and CDR2 SASEGT. The CDR3 DNA is TGTGCCAGCACTCAAGCGGCAGGGGGCGCGGAGAACCAGTACTTC. Translation gives CASTQAAGGAENQYF.

A note on this clone: The junction does not match germline at one end; this may be a read error. The genes are TRBV30 and TRBJ1-1; the match to TRBD1 covers 9 bases. The CDR3 loop spans 14 amino acids. Looked up from germline, CDR1 is GTSNPN and CDR2 is SVGIG (reference sequence). CDR3 bases: TGTGCCTGGAGGAGGGGGACAGGGAACCCTGAAGCTTTCTTT. As protein: CAWRRGTGNPEAFF. Full variable domain (rest looked up from reference TRBV30 and TRBJ1-1): SQTIHQWPATLVQPVGSPLSLECTVEGTSNPNLYWYRQAAGRGLQLLFYSVGIGQISSEVPQNLSASRPQDRQFILSSKKLLLSDSGFYLCAWRRGTGNPEAFFGQGTRLTVV.

This chain connects TRBV19 to TRBJ2-5; TRBD2 is a possible D gene (7 bases). This CDR3 contains 16 residues. The germline V and J ends were trimmed by 3 bases and 4 bases, with 18 bases remaining between them. CDR1 and CDR2 (germline): LNHDA, SQIVND (reference sequence). The CDR3 nucleotides read TGTGCCAGTAGTATGGGGGGGGCGGGGGCTGGAGAGACCCAGTACTTC. The encoded protein is CASSMGGAGAGETQYF.

CDR3 loop: CASSPGQWVGAFF. Here the CDR3 DNA reads TGTGCCAGCAGCCCGGGACAATGGGTCGGGGCTTTCTTT. This sequence joins TRBV7-9 and TRBJ1-1; a weak D match, TRBD1 (6 bases). The CDR3 loop spans 13 amino acids. V was pared by 5 bases and J by 11 bases, with 18 bases between. Germline assignment: CDR1 SEHNR and CDR2 FQNEAQ (reference sequence).

The chain has TRBV7-3 and TRBJ2-1, with 10 bases matching TRBD1. Germline CDR1 and CDR2: SGHTA and FQGTGA. There are 14 residues in the CDR3. After removal of 4 bases from V and 8 bases from J, the junction contained 5 bases not matched to a gene. The DNA of the CDR3 is TGTGCCAGCAGCTGGGGGACAGGGGCTTATGAGCAGTTCTTC. Protein: CASSWGTGAYEQFF.

This clone was observed a few times. V and J are TRBV9 and TRBJ2-3, with D unclear. The germline V gene encodes CDR1 SGDLS and CDR2 YYNGEE. The CDR3 covers 14 residues. Trimming stripped 0 bases from V and 4 bases from J, with 9 bases between. CDR3 region: CASSVVSESDTQYF. The CDR3 DNA sequence: TGTGCCAGCAGCGTAGTCTCTGAGTCAGATACGCAGTATTTT.

The genes are TRBV27 and TRBJ1-1, with TRBD1 matching 9 bases. The germline V gene has CDR1 MNHEY and CDR2 SMNVEV (reference sequence). V was clipped by 4 bases and J by 1 base; unmatched bases: 4. The CDR3 length is 15 residues. CDR3: CASSWTGATNTEAFF. The CDR3, as DNA: TGTGCCAGCAGTTGGACAGGGGCTACGAACACTGAAGCTTTCTTT.

This clone was seen a few times. This sequence joins TRBV11-2 and TRBJ2-5; D is perhaps TRBD1 (5 bases). CDR1 is SGHAT, CDR2 FQNNGV, per germline. The CDR3 is 15 amino acids. The V end lost 0 bases, the J end lost 7 bases, and 15 bases lay between the germline ends. The CDR3 bases are TGTGCCAGCAGCTTAGATCAGGCAACAAGGGGGACCCAGTACTTC. Its translation: CASSLDQATRGTQYF.

The V gene is TRBV18, the J gene TRBJ2-2; maybe TRBD2 (5 bases). Per germline, CDR1 KGHSH and CDR2 LQKENI. V lost 1 base, J lost 0 bases, and 9 bases lay in between. The CDR3 sequence is 16 residues long. Written as DNA, the CDR3 is TGTGCCAGCTCACCACTAGCGTCCGCGAACACCGGGGAGCTGTTTTTT. It codes for CASSPLASANTGELFF.

V usage is TRBV6-6 and J usage is TRBJ1-2, with D possibly matching TRBD1 (6 bases). Trimming stripped 7 bases from V and 6 bases from J, with 12 bases between. This CDR3 has 12 residues. From germline, CDR1 is MNHNY and CDR2 SVGAGI (reference sequence). The CDR3 sequence is CASNTGTHGYTF. CDR3 coding DNA: TGTGCCAGCAACACCGGGACACATGGCTACACCTTC.

The rearrangement links TRBV19 to TRBJ1-1; D is undetermined. The ends were cut back, 1 base at V and 0 bases at J, with 3 bases in the middle. Germline values: CDR1 LNHDA, CDR2 SQIVND (reference sequence). CDR3 size: 13 residues. The CDR3, as DNA: TGTGCCAGTAGTATAGTCATGAACACTGAAGCTTTCTTT. Its translation is CASSIVMNTEAFF.

The chain combines TRBV19 with TRBJ2-7; D unresolved. The CDR3 runs to 11 residues. Germline V gene sequence: CDR1 LNHDA, CDR2 SQIVND (reference sequence). Trimming removed 8 bases at V and 5 bases at J, with 10 bases between. The CDR3 region has the DNA TGTGCCAGTGGTGCCGGAGACGAGCAGTACTTC. It translates to CASGAGDEQYF.

V and J are TRBV27 and TRBJ2-7, with D uncertain. The CDR3 runs to 14 residues. CDR1 MNHEY and CDR2 SMNVEV come from the germline V gene (reference sequence). V was cut by 5 bases and J by 3 bases, with 14 bases left in between. CDR3 in amino acids: CASSPPTQDYEQYF. In DNA, the CDR3 is TGTGCCAGCAGTCCCCCAACCCAGGACTACGAGCAGTACTTC.

The chain has TRBV4-1 and TRBJ2-5; weak D call: TRBD2 (5 bases). The germline gives CDR1 MGHRA, CDR2 YSYEKL. The CDR3 runs 13 residues. The V end was cut by 5 bases, the J end by 7 bases, with 14 bases between. The CDR3 spells CASSRTARVTQYF. CDR3 sequence (DNA): TGCGCCAGCAGCAGAACGGCGCGGGTGACCCAGTACTTC.

This clone was seen a handful of times. The chain recombines TRBV5-1 with TRBJ2-5, with D perhaps matching TRBD2 (6 bases). CDR3 length: 17 amino acids. Trimming cost V 4 bases and J 2 bases, with 21 bases left between them. Germline V gene lookup returns CDR1 SGHRS and CDR2 YFSETQ. CDR3 loop: CASSEPLGTDQQETQYF. The CDR3 region has the DNA TGCGCCAGCAGCGAACCCTTGGGGACTGACCAACAAGAGACCCAGTACTTC.

The V and J genes are TRBV10-3 and TRBJ2-2, with D perhaps matching TRBD2 (5 bases). Germline loops: CDR1 ENHRY, CDR2 SYGVKD. This CDR3 is 16 amino acids long. Deletions cut 5 bases from V and 3 bases from J, with 16 bases between. CDR3 amino acids: CAISPRTERDTGELFF. The CDR3 DNA sequence: TGTGCCATCAGTCCTCGGACGGAGAGGGACACCGGGGAGCTGTTTTTT.

V is TRBV28 and J is TRBJ2-2, with D uncertain. Trimming shortened V by 7 bases and J by 0 bases, and 9 bases separated the two germline ends. Germline values: CDR1 MDHEN, CDR2 SYDVKM. The CDR3 contains 14 residues. Here the CDR3 reads CASNQASNTGELFF. The CDR3 DNA is TGTGCCAGCAATCAGGCATCGAACACCGGGGAGCTGTTTTTT.

The V call is TRBV4-3, the J call TRBJ1-2; 7 bases match TRBD1. This CDR3 has 14 amino acids. Germline CDR1 reads LGHNA; CDR2 reads YSLEER. J was trimmed by 7 bases and V by 1 base; bases with no gene match: 6. The chain's CDR3 is CASSQADRWGGYTF. The CDR3 DNA follows: TGCGCCAGCAGCCAAGCGGACAGGTGGGGTGGCTACACCTTC.

This chain links TRBV7-9 with TRBJ1-2, with TRBD1 as a possible D gene (6 bases). The CDR3 loop spans 11 amino acids. V lost 5 bases and J 10 bases, leaving 11 bases between the germline ends. Looked up from germline, CDR1 is SEHNR and CDR2 is FQNEAQ (reference sequence). The CDR3 bases are TGTGCCAGCAGCCTAGGGGGGGACTACACCTTC. It yields the protein CASSLGGDYTF. The full variable domain, rest sourced from reference TRBV7-9 and TRBJ1-2, is DTGVSQNPRHKITKRGQNVTFRCDPISEHNRLYWYRQTLGQGPEFLTYFQNEAQLEKSRLLSDRFSAERPKGSFSTLEIQRTEQGDSAMYLCASSLGGDYTFGSGTRLTVV.

This clone was observed a handful of times. The genes are TRBV7-9 and TRBJ2-1; 11 nucleotides match TRBD2. CDR3 length: 14 residues. V dropped 3 bases and J dropped 10; count of bases not matched to a gene: 5. Germline V lookup: CDR1 SEHNR, CDR2 FQNEAQ (reference sequence). CDR3 sequence reads: CASSFLAGGREQFF. The CDR3 DNA sequence: TGTGCCAGCAGCTTCCTAGCGGGGGGCCGGGAGCAGTTCTTC.

The V and J genes are TRBV27 and TRBJ1-1, with D unresolved. Germline V lookup: CDR1 MNHEY, CDR2 SMNVEV (reference sequence). V dropped 2 bases and J dropped 1 base, with 5 bases sitting between them. The CDR3 length is 13 residues. In DNA form, the CDR3 reads TGTGCCAGCAGTTTAGCCGGGAACACTGAAGCTTTCTTT. Encoded protein: CASSLAGNTEAFF.

The gene calls are TRBV28 and TRBJ2-7; 7 bases map to TRBD1. The CDR3 has 12 amino acids. In germline, CDR1 is MDHEN, CDR2 SYDVKM. With 6 bases clipped from V and 4 bases from J, the junction kept 3 bases outside the gene matches. The DNA of the CDR3 is TGTGCCAGCAGCCGGGACAGTTACGAGCAGTACTTC. Encoded protein: CASSRDSYEQYF.

The rearrangement links TRBV5-6 to TRBJ2-5, with TRBD2 matching over 10 bases. This CDR3 has 17 residues. Germline-derived CDR1 and CDR2 are SGHDT and YYEEEE. V shed 0 bases, J shed 6 bases, and the junction held 11 bases outside the gene matches. The CDR3 spells CASSLVPAGGGRQTQYF. For the CDR3, the DNA is TGTGCCAGCAGCTTGGTTCCAGCGGGGGGGGGCCGGCAGACCCAGTACTTC.

This clone was seen only a few times. The chain is built from TRBV2 and TRBJ1-1; D unclear. Trimming pared 4 bases from V and 0 bases from J, leaving 12 bases between. The CDR3 is 15 residues long. Per germline, CDR1 SNHLY and CDR2 FYNNEI. The CDR3 protein is CASSGMAGMNTEAFF. DNA of the CDR3: TGTGCCAGCAGTGGTATGGCGGGCATGAACACTGAAGCTTTCTTT.

This clone showed up just a few times. The J gene is TRBJ2-1, the V gene TRBV10-2; 8 nucleotides match TRBD2. The germline CDR1 and CDR2 sequences are WSHSY and SAAADI. The length of the CDR3 is 17 residues. The junction had 6 bases not matched to a gene; V was cut back by 2 bases and J by 0 bases. CDR3 loop: CASSEAGGLSSYNEQFF. In DNA, the CDR3 is TGCGCCAGCAGTGAGGCGGGGGGACTTAGCTCCTACAATGAGCAGTTCTTC.

This clone was seen more than once but under ten times. The CDR3 DNA follows: TGTGCCAGCAGAGACAGGGATATCCAGCCCCAGCATTTT. It translates to CASRDRDIQPQHF. J is TRBJ1-5 and V is TRBV28, with 7 bases identical to TRBD1. The CDR3 extends over 13 amino acids. Germline assignment: CDR1 MDHEN and CDR2 SYDVKM. Trimming took 6 bases from V and 7 from J; bases not matched to a gene: 6.

This rearrangement joins TRBV11-2 to TRBJ2-1, with 14 bases aligning to TRBD2. V shed 5 bases and J 8 bases; nucleotides not matched to a gene: 14. The CDR3 has 18 amino acids. Per the germline V gene, CDR1 is SGHAT and CDR2 is FQNNGV. The CDR3 loop reads CASSPRWGLAGAPDEQFF. The DNA of the CDR3 is TGTGCCAGCAGCCCTAGATGGGGACTAGCGGGGGCTCCAGATGAGCAGTTCTTC.

The chain has TRBV5-1 and TRBJ2-2; D remains ambiguous. V was trimmed by 0 bases and J by 1 base, leaving 7 bases between them. From germline, CDR1 is SGHRS and CDR2 YFSETQ. This CDR3 region has 15 residues. DNA for the CDR3: TGCGCCAGCAGCTTGGGGAGAGAGAACACCGGGGAGCTGTTTTTT. Amino acids: CASSLGRENTGELFF.